The T cell receptor beta chain described here comes from a study of T cells in tumors after PD-1 blockade. Data came from immunoSEQ multiplex PCR; TCRdb stores just in-frame clones and leaves some out. The sample shows roughly 50,000 clones, over 75% of them seen only once. CDR3 length equals 16 residues. Germline V gene sequence: CDR1 MNHNY, CDR2 SVGAGI (reference sequence). Trimming took off 2 bases at V and 0 bases at J, with 8 bases between the two ends. The clonotype originates from a human donor with basal cell carcinoma. The sequencing here drew on PBMCs, taken before anti-PD-1 treatment. V usage is TRBV6-6 and J usage is TRBJ2-6, with D hard to call. CDR3 sequence (DNA): TGTGCCAGCAGTTACCCTGTTAGCTCTGGGGCCAACGTCCTGACTTTC. Protein product: CASSYPVSSGANVLTF.